This T cell receptor (beta chain) was observed in a study of blood T cell repertoires in COVID-19. Study details: Some COVID-19 samples were acute and others convalescent; all came from the United States, Italy and Spain. PBMCs, B-cell-depleted T cells, or T cells provided the cDNA or gDNA that made up the material.

In the original processing: Researchers report that nucleated cell counts were estimated from reference gene primer amplification. This table comes from immunoSEQ multiplex PCR, and its TCRdb copy is limited to in-frame clones, with some not included. V and J calls and clone size follow that table, whereas D and trimming were derived from the DNA. Of some 160,000 clones listed, roughly nine tenths were seen once; the top ten hold 3% to 4%. The germline V and J ends were trimmed by 6 bases and 0 bases, with 15 bases remaining between them. Germline-derived CDR1 and CDR2 are MNHNY and SVGAGI (reference sequence). The CDR3 is made up of 16 amino acids.

The sequence derives from a woman aged 70-85 years with acute or convalescent COVID-19. Sequencing was performed on peripheral blood. The genes are TRBV6-6 and TRBJ1-3, with D perhaps TRBD1 (5 bases). In DNA, the CDR3 is TGTGCCAGCAGACGACATCGGGGGAACTCTGGAAACACCATATATTTT. Translation gives CASRRHRGNSGNTIYF.